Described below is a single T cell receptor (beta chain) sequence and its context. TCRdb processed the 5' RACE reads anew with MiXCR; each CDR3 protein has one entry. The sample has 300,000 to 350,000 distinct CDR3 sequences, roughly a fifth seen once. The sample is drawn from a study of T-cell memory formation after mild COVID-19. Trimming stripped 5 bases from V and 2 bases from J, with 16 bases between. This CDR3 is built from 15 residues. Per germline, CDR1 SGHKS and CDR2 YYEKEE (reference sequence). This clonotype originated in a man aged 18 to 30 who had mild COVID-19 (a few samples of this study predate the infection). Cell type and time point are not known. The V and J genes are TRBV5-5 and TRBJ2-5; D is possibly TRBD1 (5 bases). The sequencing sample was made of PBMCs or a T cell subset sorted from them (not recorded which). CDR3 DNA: TGTGCCAGCAGTCGAGACAGTCAAGATCAAGAGACCCAGTACTTC. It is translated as CASSRDSQDQETQYF.